One and the same sample provided the 11 T cell receptor beta chains below, sequenced in a study of T-cell memory formation after mild COVID-19. MiXCR, run by TCRdb on the 5' RACE reads, gives a single entry per CDR3 protein. The repertoire holds about 150,000 distinct CDR3 sequences, with more than 14% as singletons. The sequencing input was PBMCs or a T cell subset sorted from them (not recorded which). The receptors stem from an adult woman who had mild COVID-19 (a few samples of this study predate the infection). Cell type and time point are not known.

This chain joins TRBV5-1 and TRBJ2-5, with a weak D call TRBD1 (6 bases). Trimming pared 4 bases from V and 4 bases from J, leaving 17 bases between. Per the germline V gene, CDR1 is SGHRS and CDR2 is YFSETQ. This CDR3 is 15 amino acids long. CDR3 residues: CASSPVGAARETQYF. In nucleotides, the CDR3 is TGCGCCAGCAGCCCAGTGGGGGCGGCTCGAGAGACCCAGTACTTC. The full variable domain, its missing parts supplied by reference TRBV5-1 and TRBJ2-5, is KAGVTQTPRYLIKTRGQQVTLSCSPISGHRSVSWYQQTPGQGLQFLFEYFSETQRNKGNFPGRFSGRQFSNSRSEMNVSTLELGDSALYLCASSPVGAARETQYFGPGTRLLVL.

This clonotype came up a few times. The rearrangement uses TRBV6-2 or TRBV6-3 and TRBJ2-1; D gene unclear. V gave up 4 bases and J gave up 3 bases, with 4 bases separating them. This CDR3 is built from 12 residues. Germline V CDR1 and CDR2: MNHEY, SVGEGT. CDR3: CASSSLYNEQFF. CDR3 nucleotide sequence: TGTGCCAGCAGTTCCCTCTACAATGAGCAGTTCTTC.

The V call is TRBV6-2 or TRBV6-3, the J call TRBJ1-1, with D possibly TRBD1 on 5 matching bases. Trimming left V 4 bases short and J 3 bases short, with 15 bases between. Germline CDR1 MNHEY, CDR2 SVGEGT. This CDR3 spans 15 amino acids. In DNA form, the CDR3 reads TGTGCCAGCAGTTCGATCGGCAGGGAGGACACTGAAGCTTTCTTT. Translation gives CASSSIGREDTEAFF.

The chain employs TRBV27 and TRBJ2-3; tentative D call: TRBD2 (7 bases). Germline lookup yields CDR1 MNHEY and CDR2 SMNVEV (reference sequence). The CDR3 runs 13 residues. Trimming pared 8 bases from V and 10 bases from J, leaving 19 bases between. CDR3 loop: CASSYGGLDAQYF. CDR3 sequence (DNA): TGTGCCAGCTCCTACGGGGGGCTTGACGCGCAGTATTTT.

This clonotype was seen only a few times. The chain employs TRBV12-3 or TRBV12-4 and TRBJ2-5; D might be TRBD1 or TRBD2, each matching 6 bases. V lost 6 bases and J lost 1, with 15 bases in between. The CDR3 length is 15 residues. The CDR3 is CASRPTGARQETQYF. The CDR3 DNA follows: TGTGCCAGCAGGCCCACGGGGGCGCGCCAAGAGACCCAGTACTTC.

This clonotype showed up just a few times. The chain couples TRBV29-1 to TRBJ2-6; D is undetermined. This CDR3 region has 14 residues. With 6 bases removed from V and 1 base from J, the gap between germline ends came to 10 bases. Germline lookup yields CDR1 SQVTM and CDR2 ANQGSEA. In nucleotides, the CDR3 is TGCAGCGTGGTTACACAATCTGGGGCCAACGTCCTGACTTTC. This encodes CSVVTQSGANVLTF.

The chain employs TRBV5-8 and TRBJ2-1; D not certain. V gave up 0 bases and J gave up 2 bases, with 9 bases separating them. The CDR3 sequence is 15 residues long. In germline, CDR1 is SGHTS, CDR2 YDEGEE. CDR3 sequence reads: CASSLGQAAYNEQFF. The CDR3 DNA follows: TGTGCCAGCAGCTTGGGTCAGGCCGCCTACAATGAGCAGTTCTTC.

This clonotype was counted a few times. The rearrangement joins TRBV29-1 to TRBJ2-7, with a possible D match to TRBD1 (6 bases). The CDR3 sequence is 13 residues long. V shed 6 bases and J shed 0 bases, with 12 bases lying between them. Germline loops: CDR1 SQVTM, CDR2 ANQGSEA. The CDR3 DNA follows: TGCAGCGTCTCGACAGGAGGCTCCTACGAGCAGTACTTC. This encodes CSVSTGGSYEQYF.

The sample holds a few counts of this clonotype. V gene TRBV12-3 or TRBV12-4 combines with J gene TRBJ2-7; 7 bases agree with TRBD1. V lost 6 bases to trimming and J lost 1 base; unmatched junction nucleotides: 6. This CDR3 contains 14 residues. CDR3 sequence: CASRPRDRSYEQYF. In DNA, the CDR3 is TGTGCCAGCAGGCCCCGGGACAGATCCTACGAGCAGTACTTC.

The chain recombines TRBV20-1 with TRBJ2-2; the match to TRBD2 covers 7 bases. Germline CDR1 and CDR2: DFQATT and SNEGSKA (reference sequence). The ends lost 1 base at V and 4 bases at J; junction bases unmatched: 3. The CDR3 length is 14 residues. The CDR3 spells CSARAPGGTGELFF. The CDR3 DNA reads as TGCAGTGCTAGAGCTCCGGGGGGCACCGGGGAGCTGTTTTTT.

This clonotype was picked up a small number of times. V gene TRBV6-5 combines with J gene TRBJ2-5, with 12 nucleotides matching TRBD2. The CDR3 has 16 residues. J lost 2 bases, V lost 5 bases, and 6 bases had no gene match. Germline V lookup: CDR1 MNHEY, CDR2 SVGAGI. CDR3 bases: TGTGCCAGCAGTCCGCCGACTAGCGGGAGTCAAGAGACCCAGTACTTC. As protein: CASSPPTSGSQETQYF.